The 29 T cell receptor beta chains given below trace back to one sample, sequenced in a study of T cell changes during pregnancy in multiple sclerosis. Sequencing used immunoSEQ multiplex PCR; TCRdb keeps in-frame clones, though not all of them. The table lists under 50,000 clones, roughly nine tenths of them singletons. Specimen: CD4+ T cells from peripheral blood mononuclear cells, collected in the third trimester of pregnancy. The receptors were sampled from a female donor with multiple sclerosis, enrolled in a pregnancy study.

This chain links TRBV19 with TRBJ2-1; TRBD1 agrees at 7 bases. From germline, CDR1 is LNHDA and CDR2 SQIVND (reference sequence). Losses at the gene ends were 5 bases for V and 6 bases for J; bases not matched to a gene: 1. This CDR3 is 12 amino acids long. The CDR3 nucleotides read TGTGCCAGTAGTGACAGGGCCAATGAGCAGTTCTTC. Amino acids: CASSDRANEQFF.

The chain uses TRBV11-1 and TRBJ2-3; TRBD2 matches 10 bases. Germline V gene lookup returns CDR1 SGHAT and CDR2 FQDESV (reference sequence). The length of the CDR3 is 16 residues. V lost 3 bases and J lost 5; bases outside the gene matches: 8. As DNA, the CDR3 is TGTGCCAGCAGCTTTCATCTAGCGGGAGATGTAGATACGCAGTATTTT. It codes for CASSFHLAGDVDTQYF. The entire variable domain, with the rest obtained from reference TRBV11-1 and TRBJ2-3, is as follows: EAEVAQSPRYKITEKSQAVAFWCDPISGHATLYWYRQILGQGPELLVQFQDESVVDDSQLPKDRFSAERLKGVDSTLKIQPAELGDSAMYLCASSFHLAGDVDTQYFGPGTRLTVL.

The V and J genes are TRBV7-9 and TRBJ2-7; 10 bases match TRBD2. Germline trimming cut 4 bases from V and 0 bases from J; bases unmatched to any gene: 15. In germline, CDR1 is SEHNR, CDR2 FQNEAQ (reference sequence). This CDR3 has 19 residues. The CDR3 region is CASSSARRGLAVNSYEQYF. CDR3 coding DNA: TGTGCCAGCAGCTCCGCGCGAAGAGGACTAGCGGTAAACTCCTACGAGCAGTACTTC.

The V call is TRBV6-1, the J call TRBJ2-7; no clear D. The V end was cut by 4 bases, the J end by 3 bases, with 10 bases between. The CDR3 totals 13 residues. From germline, CDR1 is MNHNS and CDR2 SASEGT. The DNA for the CDR3 is TGTGCCAGCAGTGTCTTCCCCGGCTACGAGCAGTACTTC. Amino acids: CASSVFPGYEQYF.

The rearrangement joins TRBV29-1 to TRBJ2-7, with TRBD1 as a possible D gene (6 bases). Germline CDR1 and CDR2: SQVTM and ANQGSEA. The CDR3 length is 14 residues. V lost 4 bases to trimming and J lost 7 bases, with 20 bases between them. CDR3 bases: TGCAGCGTTGGGGGGCGGTGGCGAGATGGGGAGCAGTACTTC. Encoded protein: CSVGGRWRDGEQYF.

The chain employs TRBV7-9 and TRBJ1-1; possibly TRBD1 for D (6 bases). The V and J ends lost 6 bases and 2 bases respectively, with 13 bases between them. CDR1 and CDR2 (germline): SEHNR, FQNEAQ (reference sequence). The CDR3 covers 14 residues. As DNA, the CDR3 is TGTGCCAGCAGTTACGAAGGGGGAAACACTGAAGCTTTCTTT. Its protein product is CASSYEGGNTEAFF.

This chain joins TRBV7-9 and TRBJ2-3; no firm D call. Germline V gives CDR1 SEHNR, CDR2 FQNEAQ (reference sequence). CDR3 length: 18 residues. Trimming took 4 bases from V and 0 from J, leaving 20 bases between them. This CDR3 is CASSSRSRRTPSTDTQYF. CDR3 nucleotide sequence: TGTGCCAGCAGCTCACGGTCGCGGAGAACCCCTAGCACAGATACGCAGTATTTT.

The V and J genes are TRBV28 and TRBJ2-1; the D gene is possibly TRBD2 (5 bases). Germline CDR1 MDHEN, CDR2 SYDVKM. Trimming cost V 6 bases and J 9 bases, with 15 bases left between them. This CDR3 is built from 13 residues. The chain's CDR3 is CASRSPGIGEQFF. The CDR3 region has the DNA TGTGCCAGCAGAAGCCCCGGGATCGGTGAGCAGTTCTTC.

The chain uses TRBV5-1 and TRBJ2-7; TRBD2 aligns across 9 bases. Germline V lookup: CDR1 SGHRS, CDR2 YFSETQ. The V gene end was trimmed by 1 base and the J gene end by 5 bases; junction bases not matched to a gene: 4. This CDR3 comprises 14 residues. CDR3 protein: CASSLLAGANEQYF. Here the CDR3 DNA reads TGCGCCAGCAGCTTGTTAGCGGGAGCGAACGAGCAGTACTTC.

This chain connects TRBV7-2 to TRBJ2-7; D remains ambiguous. Germline CDR1 reads SGHTA; CDR2 reads FQGNSA. This CDR3 is built from 12 residues. The ends were cut back, 2 bases at V and 3 bases at J, with 5 bases in the middle. The CDR3 DNA reads as TGTGCCAGCAGCTTAAACAACTACGAGCAGTACTTC. It yields the protein CASSLNNYEQYF.

The chain links TRBV10-1 to TRBJ2-1; 8 bases fit TRBD1. The ends lost 6 bases at V and 5 bases at J; junction bases unmatched: 18. The CDR3 runs to 18 residues. Germline lookup yields CDR1 WNHNN and CDR2 SYGVQD (reference sequence). CDR3 protein: CASSVNPFPETGDNEQFF. The CDR3 DNA is TGCGCCAGCAGCGTAAACCCTTTCCCTGAGACAGGGGACAATGAGCAGTTCTTC.

The V call is TRBV9, the J call TRBJ2-1; the match to TRBD2 covers 7 bases. After removal of 4 bases from V and 5 bases from J, the junction contained 9 bases not matched to a gene. CDR3 length: 15 amino acids. Germline CDR1 is SGDLS and CDR2 is YYNGEE. CDR3 nucleotides: TGTGCCAGCAGCTCAAGAACTAGCGCCAACAATGAGCAGTTCTTC. Translating gives CASSSRTSANNEQFF.

The chain carries TRBV7-3 and TRBJ2-5, with D possibly being TRBD2 (5 bases). Germline loops: CDR1 SGHTA, CDR2 FQGTGA. The CDR3 extends over 13 amino acids. Trimming removed 0 bases at V and 8 bases at J, with 10 bases between. CDR3 amino acids: CASSLTLGSTQYF. The CDR3 bases are TGTGCCAGCAGCTTAACGCTTGGGAGCACCCAGTACTTC. The whole variable domain, filled in from reference TRBV7-3 and TRBJ2-5, reads GAGVSQTPSNKVTEKGKYVELRCDPISGHTALYWYRQSLGQGPEFLIYFQGTGAADDSGLPNDRFFAVRPEGSVSTLKIQRTERGDSAVYLCASSLTLGSTQYFGPGTRLLVL.

The chain has TRBV25-1 and TRBJ2-2, with D unresolved. Looked up from germline, CDR1 is MGHDK and CDR2 is SYGVNS. The CDR3 sequence is 14 residues long. V was trimmed by 1 base and J by 7 bases, leaving 10 bases between them. The CDR3 spells CASSESLGFGELFF. The DNA for the CDR3 is TGTGCCAGCAGTGAATCCCTCGGGTTCGGGGAGCTGTTTTTT.

As concerns this clone: A junction end diverges from the germline sequence, so it may reflect a read error. The chain employs TRBV12-5 and TRBJ2-1, with TRBD2 matching 8 bases. The germline V gene encodes CDR1 LGHNT and CDR2 FRNRAP. CDR3 size: 16 residues. The CDR3 coding sequence is TGTGCTAGTGGTTTGTACGGGAGGGCCTCCCACAATGAGCAGTTCTTC. Residues: CASGLYGRASHNEQFF. Based on the CDR3 plus reference TRBV12-5 and TRBJ2-1, the full variable domain is DARVTQTPRHKVTEMGQEVTMRCQPILGHNTVFWYRQTMMQGLELLAYFRNRAPLDDSGMPKDRFSAEMPDATLATLKIQPSEPRDSAVYFCASGLYGRASHNEQFFGPGTRLTVL.

This rearrangement joins TRBV2 to TRBJ2-5; 7 bases agree with TRBD1. V lost 3 bases and J lost 3; bases outside the gene matches: 10. The CDR3 spans 16 residues. The germline CDR1 and CDR2 sequences are SNHLY and FYNNEI. In nucleotides, the CDR3 is TGTGCCAGCAGTGAGAACGGTTGGACAGGCGAAGAGACCCAGTACTTC. Protein: CASSENGWTGEETQYF.

The chain couples TRBV7-9 to TRBJ1-2; 7 nucleotides line up with TRBD1. The CDR3 runs to 14 residues. The trim removed 8 bases at V and 4 bases at J, leaving 10 bases unmatched. Germline CDR1 and CDR2: SEHNR and FQNEAQ (reference sequence). The DNA for the CDR3 is TGTGCCAGCGGGGTGGCGACAGGGACCTATGGCTACACCTTC. This sequence encodes CASGVATGTYGYTF.

The V and J genes are TRBV5-1 and TRBJ1-5, with 11 bases matching TRBD1. The CDR3 has 16 amino acids. The V and J ends lost 2 bases and 3 bases, in that order; junction bases with no gene match: 4. Germline assignment: CDR1 SGHRS and CDR2 YFSETQ. DNA for the CDR3: TGCGCCAGCAGCTTTGGGACAGGGGGGACCAATCAGCCCCAGCATTTT. Translation: CASSFGTGGTNQPQHF. Filled out from reference TRBV5-1 and TRBJ1-5, the complete variable domain reads KAGVTQTPRYLIKTRGQQVTLSCSPISGHRSVSWYQQTPGQGLQFLFEYFSETQRNKGNFPGRFSGRQFSNSRSEMNVSTLELGDSALYLCASSFGTGGTNQPQHFGDGTRLSIL.

The chain combines TRBV29-1 with TRBJ2-3, with a tentative D call TRBD2 (6 bases). CDR1 and CDR2 from the germline V gene are SQVTM and ANQGSEA. The ends were cut back, 4 bases at V and 4 bases at J, with 12 bases in the middle. The CDR3 extends over 13 amino acids. CDR3 region: CSVVVPGADTQYF. The CDR3 region has the DNA TGCAGCGTTGTTGTACCGGGAGCAGATACGCAGTATTTT.

CDR3 sequence reads: CSVAGVSGQPQHF. The CDR3 region has the DNA TGCAGCGTTGCAGGGGTTTCAGGGCAGCCCCAGCATTTT. The chain uses TRBV29-1 and TRBJ1-5; a possible D gene is TRBD1 (6 bases). The length of the CDR3 is 13 residues. Per the germline V gene, CDR1 is SQVTM and CDR2 is ANQGSEA. Trimming pared 4 bases from V and 7 bases from J, leaving 14 bases between.

The CDR3 DNA follows: TGCAGTGCTCAGGGGAATCAGCCCCAGCATTTT. Its protein product is CSAQGNQPQHF. The chain uses TRBV20-1 and TRBJ1-5; maybe TRBD1 (6 bases). Germline CDR1 DFQATT, CDR2 SNEGSKA (reference sequence). CDR3 length: 11 amino acids. V was shortened by 5 bases and J by 4 bases, with 6 bases between the two germline ends.

The genes are TRBV2 and TRBJ1-3; 9 positions match TRBD1. Germline-derived CDR1 and CDR2 are SNHLY and FYNNEI. V shed 3 bases, J shed 2 bases, and the junction held 2 bases outside the gene matches. The CDR3 length is 15 residues. The CDR3 protein is CASSEGDRAGNTIYF. The CDR3, as DNA: TGTGCCAGCAGTGAGGGGGACAGGGCTGGAAACACCATATATTTT.

V is TRBV7-9 and J is TRBJ1-4; no firm D call. CDR3 size: 12 residues. The V end lost 5 bases, the J end lost 8 bases, and 9 bases lay between the germline ends. Germline V gene lookup returns CDR1 SEHNR and CDR2 FQNEAQ (reference sequence). The CDR3 region is CASSPAGEKLFF. The CDR3 nucleotides read TGTGCCAGCAGCCCCGCGGGGGAAAAACTGTTTTTT.

V is TRBV7-9 and J is TRBJ1-1; tentative D call: TRBD1 (6 bases). Germline-derived CDR1 and CDR2 are SEHNR and FQNEAQ (reference sequence). V was trimmed by 6 bases and J by 10 bases, leaving 18 bases between them. The CDR3 has 13 amino acids. CDR3 residues: CASSPTGKVAAFF. The DNA for the CDR3 is TGTGCCAGCAGTCCGACAGGAAAGGTAGCAGCTTTCTTT.

The rearrangement joins TRBV19 to TRBJ2-1; tentatively, D is TRBD2 (5 bases). V shed 3 bases and J shed 2 bases, with 20 bases lying between them. The V gene's germline CDR1 is LNHDA and CDR2 SQIVND (reference sequence). This CDR3 spans 18 amino acids. The CDR3 spells CASSIGAARLVPYNEQFF. CDR3 sequence (DNA): TGTGCCAGTAGTATCGGAGCGGCCCGGCTAGTACCCTACAATGAGCAGTTCTTC.

The genes are TRBV30 and TRBJ1-6; 9 nucleotides align to TRBD1. V trimming: 3 bases; J trimming: 10 bases; junction bases outside the gene matches: 10. This CDR3 contains 15 residues. Per the germline V gene, CDR1 is GTSNPN and CDR2 is SVGIG (reference sequence). This CDR3 reads CAWRAPGTGRSPLHF. CDR3 in DNA: TGTGCCTGGAGAGCACCCGGGACAGGGAGGTCACCCCTCCACTTT. The whole variable domain, remainder taken from reference TRBV30 and TRBJ1-6, is SQTIHQWPATLVQPVGSPLSLECTVEGTSNPNLYWYRQAAGRGLQLLFYSVGIGQISSEVPQNLSASRPQDRQFILSSKKLLLSDSGFYLCAWRAPGTGRSPLHFGNGTRLTVT.

Only one count was recorded for this clone. The genes are TRBV7-2 and TRBJ2-3; 9 positions agree with TRBD2. This CDR3 contains 15 residues. Germline loops: CDR1 SGHTA, CDR2 FQGNSA. The V and J ends lost 3 bases and 6 bases, in that order; junction bases with no gene match: 7. The CDR3 DNA reads as TGTGCCAGCAGCTTGGGTAGCGGGAGATCGGATACGCAGTATTTT. Translation gives CASSLGSGRSDTQYF.

This rearrangement joins TRBV27 to TRBJ2-2; 11 nucleotides align to TRBD2. Looked up from germline, CDR1 is MNHEY and CDR2 is SMNVEV (reference sequence). The ends lost 3 bases at V and 6 bases at J; junction bases unmatched: 6. CDR3 size: 16 residues. The CDR3 DNA reads as TGTGCCAGCAGTTTGCAGGGACTAGCGGTCGCCGGGGAGCTGTTTTTT. As protein: CASSLQGLAVAGELFF.

V is TRBV10-3 and J is TRBJ2-1, with 8 bases matching TRBD2. The trim removed 2 bases at V and 4 bases at J, leaving 1 base unmatched. The CDR3 contains 14 residues. Germline values: CDR1 ENHRY, CDR2 SYGVKD. The CDR3 sequence is CAISEASGYNEQFF. The CDR3 DNA reads as TGTGCCATCAGTGAGGCTAGCGGGTACAATGAGCAGTTCTTC.